This is a list of T cell receptor beta chains from one sample in a study of a mutant IDH1 vaccine in newly diagnosed glioma. Their recognized antigens are unknown. Assay used: immunoSEQ multiplex PCR; TCRdb lists only in-frame clones, some missing. In the table there are approximately 30,000 clones, around 76% of which are singletons. The starting material was PBMCs, obtained from a glioma patient whose treatment included an IDH1 peptide vaccine. These TCRs come from a man in his fifties with glioma. The CDR3 runs from the conserved cysteine through the conserved F or W. D genes are given only for firm matches. Where a row states a size, it is once, few, many or the class of an expanded clone; other rows omit it.

J gene	D gene	V gene	clone size	CDR3 DNA	CDR3 protein
TRBJ2-3	TRBD2	TRBV28	.	TGTGCCAGCAGTTTCCCGGTGTGGACTAGCGGGAGAACAGATACGCAGTATTTT	CASSFPVWTSGRTDTQYF
TRBJ2-7	.	TRBV7-9	.	TGTGCCAGCAGCTTAGACGCCCTAGGTGTCGAGCAGTACTTC	CASSLDALGVEQYF
TRBJ2-7	TRBD2	TRBV6-5	.	TGTGCCAGCAGTTCCCCCAGCGGGGTGAGGTACGAGCAGTACTTC	CASSSPSGVRYEQYF
TRBJ2-1	TRBD2	TRBV5-6	few	TGTGCCAGCAGCTTGATCAGCGGGGGGGGTGAGCAGTTCTTC	CASSLISGGGEQFF
TRBJ2-3	TRBD2	TRBV2	once	TGTGCCACCCGGGGGGGTAAAGATACGCAGTATTTT	CATRGGKDTQYF
TRBJ1-1	.	TRBV7-2	few	TGTGCCAGCAGCTTCGGCAGGGTGGCTTTCTTT	CASSFGRVAFF
TRBJ1-1	.	TRBV28	medium-sized	TGTGCCAGCAGTTCATATCGGGGTCGGTACACTGAAGCTTTCTTT	CASSSYRGRYTEAFF
TRBJ1-1	.	TRBV29-1	few	TGCAGCGTCGGGCCAAGCGCGTTT	CSVGPSAF
TRBJ1-1	TRBD1	TRBV5-1	.	TGCGCCAGCAGCGTTACAGGGGGCCCGAACACTGAAGCTTTCTTT	CASSVTGGPNTEAFF
TRBJ1-1	TRBD1	TRBV4-3	.	TGCGCCAGCAGCCACTCGACAGGGGCTGAAGCTTTCTTT	CASSHSTGAEAFF
TRBJ2-7	.	TRBV15	.	TGTGCCACCAGCAGAGATAAGGGGTCTTCCTACGAGCAGTACTTC	CATSRDKGSSYEQYF
TRBJ1-1	.	TRBV9	.	TGTGCCAGCAGCGTAGGGTCCTTTGGACGGGCGAACACTGAAGCTTTCTTT	CASSVGSFGRANTEAFF
TRBJ1-5	TRBD1	TRBV5-6	.	TGTGCCCGCAGCTTGGCTTCAGGGGGTAGGGATCAGCCCCAGCATTTT	CARSLASGGRDQPQHF
TRBJ1-1	.	TRBV7-9	few	TGTGCCAGTCACCGGAGCATCCCTCTTCAAGCTTTCTTT	CASHRSIPLQAFF
TRBJ2-1	.	TRBV14	.	TGTGCCAGCAGCTTAGGGGGGGACTACAATGAGCAGTTCTTC	CASSLGGDYNEQFF
TRBJ2-7	.	TRBV5-1	once	TGCGCCAGCAGCAGAGAGAACCCTACCTACGAGCAGTACTTC	CASSRENPTYEQYF
TRBJ1-4	.	TRBV6-5	.	TGTGCCAGCAGCCCACAAAGGGTCGGAGAAAAACTGTTTTTT	CASSPQRVGEKLFF
TRBJ1-3	TRBD1	TRBV5-1	.	TGCGCCAGCAGTCCCGGGACAGGGGGCTCGGGAAACACCATATATTTT	CASSPGTGGSGNTIYF
TRBJ1-1	.	TRBV18	.	TGTGCCAGCTCGAAATCGAACACTGAAGCTTTCTTT	CASSKSNTEAFF
TRBJ1-4	TRBD1	TRBV6-5	.	TGTGCCAGCAGTTACCAGACAGGGCTGGGAGAAAAACTGTTTTTT	CASSYQTGLGEKLFF
TRBJ2-7	TRBD2	TRBV27	.	TGTGCCAGCAGAGATAGCGGGAGCGGGGCCTACGAGCAGTACTTC	CASRDSGSGAYEQYF
TRBJ2-2	TRBD2	TRBV5-1	.	TGCGCCAGCAGCTCGGGAGGGCCAAACACCGGGGAGCTGTTTTTT	CASSSGGPNTGELFF
TRBJ2-6	.	TRBV15	.	TGTGCCACCAGCAGAGAACACTCTGGGGCCAACGTCCTGACTTTC	CATSREHSGANVLTF
TRBJ1-1	.	TRBV7-2	few	TGTGCCAGCAGCTTAAACCCAGGGGACACTGAAGCTTTCTTT	CASSLNPGDTEAFF
TRBJ2-3	.	TRBV5-1	once	TGCGCCAGCAGCTTGTTTGGGTCTAGCACAGATACGCAGTATTTT	CASSLFGSSTDTQYF
TRBJ2-5	.	TRBV30	.	TGTGCCTGGAGTGGGCAAGAGACCCAGTACTTC	CAWSGQETQYF
TRBJ2-7	.	TRBV19	.	TGTGCCAGTAGTATCACGCAGACCTACGAGCAGTACTTC	CASSITQTYEQYF
TRBJ2-3	.	TRBV28	.	TGTGCCAGCAGACGTAGGGGGAAAGATACGCAGTATTTT	CASRRRGKDTQYF
TRBJ1-2	.	TRBV2	.	TGTGCCAGCACAAAGAACTATGGCTACACCTTC	CASTKNYGYTF
TRBJ2-7	.	TRBV2	.	TGTGCCAGCAGTCGCAGGGAGCACGAGCAGTACTTC	CASSRREHEQYF
TRBJ2-7	TRBD2	TRBV7-9	.	TGTGCCAGCAGCCGGACAGGTCGTGGACTAGCGGGAATCGTCTACGAGCAGTACTTC	CASSRTGRGLAGIVYEQYF
TRBJ2-1	.	TRBV14	.	TGTGCCAGCAGCCGTAAGGAGAGCTCCTACAATGAGCAGTTCTTC	CASSRKESSYNEQFF
TRBJ1-1	.	TRBV7-9	.	TGTGCCAGCAGTATGACCGGGACACTGAACACTGAAGCTTTCTTT	CASSMTGTLNTEAFF
TRBJ2-5	.	TRBV19	.	TGTGCCAGTAGTCTAGCAGAGACCCAGTACTTC	CASSLAETQYF
TRBJ1-5	TRBD1	TRBV6-5	.	TGTGCCACCCAGGGGGGAAGCAATCAGCCCCAGCATTTT	CATQGGSNQPQHF
TRBJ2-5	.	TRBV7-2	.	TGTGCCAGCAGCCCCGCCCGGTACCAAGAGACCCAGTACTTC	CASSPARYQETQYF
TRBJ2-3	.	TRBV11-3	.	TGTGCCAGCAGCCAGGGGGGGGATACGCAGTATTTT	CASSQGGDTQYF
TRBJ1-1	.	TRBV5-6	.	TGTGCCAGCAGCTTGGGGATAGGGCGCACTGAAGCTTTCTTT	CASSLGIGRTEAFF
TRBJ2-7	TRBD2	TRBV28	.	TGTGCCAGCAGTCCCCTCGGACTAGCGGGAGGCTCCTACGAGCAGTACTTC	CASSPLGLAGGSYEQYF
TRBJ1-3	.	TRBV29-1	.	TGCAGCGGACGGGAGGGGGACACCATATATTTT	CSGREGDTIYF
TRBJ1-5	TRBD1	TRBV29-1	.	TGCAGCGTTGGGGACAGGCAAAATCAGCCCCAGCATTTT	CSVGDRQNQPQHF
TRBJ1-1	.	TRBV7-9	.	TGTGCCAGCAGCTGGGACGACAGTAACACTGAAGCTTTCTTT	CASSWDDSNTEAFF